Sequencing of this T cell receptor beta chain was carried out in a study of siplizumab effects on memory and regulatory T cells. For the study at large: With siplizumab at roughly 1 ug/mL or without drug, mixed lymphocyte reactions were set up in pairs. Study outcomes and limitations: Proliferating CD4+ or CD8+ clones, roughly 75-96% of them, lacked an assignable naive or memory phenotype. The naive T cell population seemed more diverse than memory cells and seemed a major contributor to the alloresponse.

Coculture of the mixed lymphocyte reaction cells took place at 37 degrees C and lasted six to seven days. Per the germline V gene, CDR1 is MNHNY and CDR2 is SVGAGI (reference sequence). The CDR3 length is 14 residues. The V segment lost 0 bases and the J segment 2 bases; nucleotides outside the gene matches: 0. This clone occurred many times. Its antigen is as yet unknown. The study assayed about 10^5 TCR templates per sample. Assay: immunoSEQ multiplex PCR; the TCRdb copy retains only in-frame clones and omits some. The top ten hold 7.5% to 9% of the sample, which has more than 12,000 clones, 40% to 55% seen once.

Sample: CFSE-low (dividing) CD4+ T cells sorted from an allogeneic mixed lymphocyte reaction. The TCR was taken from a human donor in good health; the cells came from an allogeneic mixed lymphocyte reaction. Some clones in this sample may be carry-over from other donors' samples. The chain is built from TRBV6-6 and TRBJ2-5, with TRBD1 identical over 7 bases. CDR3: CASSYSGQQETQYF. The CDR3 DNA reads as TGTGCCAGCAGTTACTCGGGACAGCAAGAGACCCAGTACTTC.